The 8 T cell receptor beta chains given below trace back to one sample, sequenced in a study of cytomegalovirus exposure and HLA in healthy donors. PCR was performed using 60 Vbeta and 13 Jbeta primers. Method: immunoSEQ multiplex PCR; TCRdb's copy keeps in-frame clones and lacks some. The sample comprises around 78,000 clones, around 82% of which are singletons, and 0.8% to 1.1% rests with the top ten. Sequencing used PBMCs. The source of these receptors is a male donor in good health and CMV-seronegative.

The chain carries TRBV14 and TRBJ1-4, with D possibly being TRBD1 (6 bases). V dropped 3 bases and J dropped 11 bases, with 16 bases sitting between them. From germline, CDR1 is SGHDN and CDR2 FVKESK. The CDR3 runs 14 residues. CDR3 nucleotide sequence: TGTGCCAGCAGCCAGGGGGCTCTTTTTCCGAAACTGTTTTTT. Amino acids: CASSQGALFPKLFF.

The CDR3 loop is CASSEGTVVSYEQYF. The CDR3 DNA reads as TGTGCCAGCAGCGAAGGGACAGTTGTTTCCTACGAGCAGTACTTC. The chain employs TRBV11-1 and TRBJ2-7; 7 bases align to TRBD1. The CDR3 contains 15 residues. The germline V gene has CDR1 SGHAT and CDR2 FQDESV (reference sequence). The ends lost 5 bases at V and 1 base at J; junction bases unmatched: 8.

The chain employs TRBV5-4 and TRBJ2-3; 10 positions match TRBD2. The V and J ends lost 4 bases and 4 bases, in that order; junction bases with no gene match: 6. Germline loops: CDR1 SGHNT, CDR2 YYREEE (reference sequence). The CDR3 is made up of 15 amino acids. The CDR3 is CASSVSLAGADTQYF. In DNA, the CDR3 is TGTGCCAGCAGCGTTTCTCTAGCGGGAGCAGATACGCAGTATTTT.

J is TRBJ2-7 and V is TRBV5-4; D unclear. Germline CDR1 SGHNT, CDR2 YYREEE (reference sequence). V lost 0 bases to trimming and J lost 2 bases, with 6 bases between them. This CDR3 has 13 amino acids. The CDR3 sequence is CASSLDITYEQYF. The CDR3 DNA is TGTGCCAGCAGCTTGGATATTACCTACGAGCAGTACTTC.

This chain links TRBV25-1 with TRBJ2-3, with 9 nucleotides matching TRBD2. This CDR3 comprises 16 residues. In germline, CDR1 is MGHDK, CDR2 SYGVNS. Unmatched junction bases numbered 6, after V lost 1 base and J lost 4 bases. The CDR3 protein is CASSEWGSGSADTQYF. CDR3 coding DNA: TGTGCCAGCAGTGAATGGGGTAGCGGGAGTGCAGATACGCAGTATTTT. Full variable domain (missing parts from reference TRBV25-1 and TRBJ2-3): EADIYQTPRYLVIGTGKKITLECSQTMGHDKMYWYQQDPGMELHLIHYSYGVNSTEKGDLSSESTVSRIRTEHFPLTLESARPSHTSQYLCASSEWGSGSADTQYFGPGTRLTVL.

CDR3 sequence: CASSIPGFNQPQHF. The CDR3 region has the DNA TGTGCCAGTAGTATCCCAGGGTTCAATCAGCCCCAGCATTTT. This chain joins TRBV19 and TRBJ1-5; tentative D call: TRBD1 (5 bases). The CDR3 runs to 14 residues. CDR1 and CDR2 from the germline V gene are LNHDA and SQIVND (reference sequence). The V end lost 3 bases, the J end lost 3 bases, and 9 bases lay between the germline ends.

The chain has TRBV9 and TRBJ2-3; 12 positions agree with TRBD2. With 4 bases clipped from V and 2 bases from J, the junction kept 5 bases outside the gene matches. Germline-derived CDR1 and CDR2 are SGDLS and YYNGEE. The CDR3 has 16 residues. This chain's CDR3 is CASSTGTSGLTDTQYF. The CDR3 DNA follows: TGTGCCAGCAGCACCGGGACTAGCGGGCTCACAGATACGCAGTATTTT.

This chain connects TRBV5-8 to TRBJ2-1, with D unresolved. CDR1 is SGHTS and CDR2 is YDEGEE in the germline V gene. Trimming removed 0 bases at V and 6 bases at J, with 4 bases between. This CDR3 comprises 12 residues. The CDR3 spells CASSLAFNEQFF. CDR3 DNA: TGTGCCAGCAGCTTGGCTTTCAATGAGCAGTTCTTC.